This entry concerns a single TCR beta chain. This record belongs to a study of blood T cell repertoires in COVID-19. CDR3 length equals 12 residues. Trimming took 4 bases from V and 9 from J, leaving 10 bases between them. The V gene's germline CDR1 is SGHRS and CDR2 YFSETQ. Generated by immunoSEQ multiplex PCR, the TCRdb table keeps only in-frame clones and is missing some. The data show over 350,000 clones, about nine tenths seen once. V gene TRBV5-1 combines with J gene TRBJ2-2; tentative D call: TRBD2 (5 bases). Sequencing used peripheral blood. This receptor was identified in a woman in her 30s with active or convalescent COVID-19. The CDR3 coding sequence is TGCGCCAGCAGCGAGGGCGGCCGGGAGCTGTTTTTT. This codes for CASSEGGRELFF. Filled out from reference TRBV5-1 and TRBJ2-2, the complete variable domain reads KAGVTQTPRYLIKTRGQQVTLSCSPISGHRSVSWYQQTPGQGLQFLFEYFSETQRNKGNFPGRFSGRQFSNSRSEMNVSTLELGDSALYLCASSEGGRELFFGEGSRLTVL.